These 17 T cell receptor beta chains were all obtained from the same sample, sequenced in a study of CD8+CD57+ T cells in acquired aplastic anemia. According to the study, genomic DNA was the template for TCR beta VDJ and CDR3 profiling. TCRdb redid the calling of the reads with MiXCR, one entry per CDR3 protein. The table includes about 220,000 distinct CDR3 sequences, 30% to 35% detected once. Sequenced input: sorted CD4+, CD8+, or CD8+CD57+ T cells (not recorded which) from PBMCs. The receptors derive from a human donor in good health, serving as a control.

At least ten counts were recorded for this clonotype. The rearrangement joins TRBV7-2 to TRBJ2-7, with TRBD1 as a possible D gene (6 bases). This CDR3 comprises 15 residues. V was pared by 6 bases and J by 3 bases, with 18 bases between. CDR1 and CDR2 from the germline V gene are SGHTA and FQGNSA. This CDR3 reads CASSKKGDNFYEQYF. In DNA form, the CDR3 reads TGTGCCAGCAGTAAAAAAGGGGACAATTTCTACGAGCAGTACTTC.

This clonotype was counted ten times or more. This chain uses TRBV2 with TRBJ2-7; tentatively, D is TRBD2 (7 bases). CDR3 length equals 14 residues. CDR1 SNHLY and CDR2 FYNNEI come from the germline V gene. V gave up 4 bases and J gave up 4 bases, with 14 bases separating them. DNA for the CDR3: TGTGCCAGCAGTGCAGCAAGGGGGGGATACGAGCAGTACTTC. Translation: CASSAARGGYEQYF.

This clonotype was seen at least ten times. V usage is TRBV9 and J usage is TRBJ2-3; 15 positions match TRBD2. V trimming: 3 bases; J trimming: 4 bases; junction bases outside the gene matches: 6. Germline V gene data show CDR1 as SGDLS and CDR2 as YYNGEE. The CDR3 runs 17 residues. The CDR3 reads CASSAWTSGGAADTQYF. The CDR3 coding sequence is TGTGCCAGCAGCGCCTGGACTAGCGGGGGGGCCGCAGATACGCAGTATTTT. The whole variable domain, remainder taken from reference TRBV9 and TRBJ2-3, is DSGVTQTPKHLITATGQRVTLRCSPRSGDLSVYWYQQSLDQGLQFLIQYYNGEERAKGNILERFSAQQFPDLHSELNLSSLELGDSALYFCASSAWTSGGAADTQYFGPGTRLTVL.

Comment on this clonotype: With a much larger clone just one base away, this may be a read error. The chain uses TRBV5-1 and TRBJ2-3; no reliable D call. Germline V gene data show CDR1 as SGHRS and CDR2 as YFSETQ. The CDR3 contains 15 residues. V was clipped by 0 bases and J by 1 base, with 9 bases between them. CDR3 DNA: TGCGCCAGCAGCTTGGGACCAGTTGGCACAGATACGCAGTATTTT. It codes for CASSLGPVGTDTQYF.

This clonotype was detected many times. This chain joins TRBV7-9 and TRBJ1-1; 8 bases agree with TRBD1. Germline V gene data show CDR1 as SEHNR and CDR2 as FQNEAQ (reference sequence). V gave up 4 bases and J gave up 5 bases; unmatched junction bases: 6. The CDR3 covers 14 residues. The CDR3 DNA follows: TGTGCCAGCAGCTCGCAGGGGGCGGGTACTGAAGCTTTCTTT. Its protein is CASSSQGAGTEAFF.

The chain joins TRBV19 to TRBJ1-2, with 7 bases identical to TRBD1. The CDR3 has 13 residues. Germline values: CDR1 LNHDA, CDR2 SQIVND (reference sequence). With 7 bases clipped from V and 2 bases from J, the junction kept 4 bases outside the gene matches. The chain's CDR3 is CASIQQGNYGYTF. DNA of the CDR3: TGTGCCAGTATTCAACAGGGGAACTATGGCTACACCTTC.

The CDR3 DNA reads as TGTGCCAGCAGTTACTCGATAGGGGGAGACCCCTACGAGCAGTACTTC. Its protein is CASSYSIGGDPYEQYF. The chain recombines TRBV6-5 with TRBJ2-7, with D perhaps TRBD1 (6 bases). This CDR3 is built from 16 residues. From germline, CDR1 is MNHEY and CDR2 SVGAGI. V was trimmed by 0 bases and J by 2 bases, leaving 14 bases between them.

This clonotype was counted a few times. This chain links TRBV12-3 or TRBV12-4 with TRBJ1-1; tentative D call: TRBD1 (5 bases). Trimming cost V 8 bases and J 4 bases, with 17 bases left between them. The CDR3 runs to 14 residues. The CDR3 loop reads CASSQWAGATEAFF. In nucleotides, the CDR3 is TGTGCCAGCTCACAATGGGCTGGGGCCACTGAAGCTTTCTTT.

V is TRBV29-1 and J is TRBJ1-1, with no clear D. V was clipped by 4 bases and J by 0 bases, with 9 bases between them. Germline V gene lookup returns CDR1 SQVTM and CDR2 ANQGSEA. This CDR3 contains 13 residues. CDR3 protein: CSVAARLNTEAFF. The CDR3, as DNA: TGCAGCGTTGCGGCCCGGCTGAACACTGAAGCTTTCTTT.

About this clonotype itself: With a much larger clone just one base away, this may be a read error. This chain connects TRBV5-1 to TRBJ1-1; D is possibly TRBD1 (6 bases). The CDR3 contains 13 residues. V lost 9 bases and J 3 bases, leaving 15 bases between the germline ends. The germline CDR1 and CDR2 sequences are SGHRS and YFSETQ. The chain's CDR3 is CATGIGGDTEAFF. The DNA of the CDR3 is TGCGCCACCGGAATAGGGGGGGACACTGAAGCTTTCTTT. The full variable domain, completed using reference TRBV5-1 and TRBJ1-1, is KAGVTQTPRYLIKTRGQQVTLSCSPISGHRSVSWYQQTPGQGLQFLFEYFSETQRNKGNFPGRFSGRQFSNSRSEMNVSTLELGDSALYLCATGIGGDTEAFFGQGTRLTVV.

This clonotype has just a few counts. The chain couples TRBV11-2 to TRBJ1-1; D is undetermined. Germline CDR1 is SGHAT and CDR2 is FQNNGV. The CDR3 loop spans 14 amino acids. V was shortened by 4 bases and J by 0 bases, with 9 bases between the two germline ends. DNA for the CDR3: TGTGCCAGCAGCTCGGACGGCTTGAACACTGAAGCTTTCTTT. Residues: CASSSDGLNTEAFF.

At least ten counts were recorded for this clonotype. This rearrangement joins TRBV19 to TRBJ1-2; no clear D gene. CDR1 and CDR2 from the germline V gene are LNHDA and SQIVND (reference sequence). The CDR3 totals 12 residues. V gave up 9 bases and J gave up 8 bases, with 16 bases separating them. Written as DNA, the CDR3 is TGTGCCAGCTCTTCTTTAGGTCAAGGCTACACCTTC. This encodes CASSSLGQGYTF.

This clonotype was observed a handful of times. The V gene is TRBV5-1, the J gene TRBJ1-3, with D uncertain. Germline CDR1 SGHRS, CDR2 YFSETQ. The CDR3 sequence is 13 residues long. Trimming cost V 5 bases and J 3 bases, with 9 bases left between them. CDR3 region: CASSVTVGNTIYF. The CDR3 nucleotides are TGCGCCAGCAGTGTCACTGTTGGAAACACCATATATTTT.

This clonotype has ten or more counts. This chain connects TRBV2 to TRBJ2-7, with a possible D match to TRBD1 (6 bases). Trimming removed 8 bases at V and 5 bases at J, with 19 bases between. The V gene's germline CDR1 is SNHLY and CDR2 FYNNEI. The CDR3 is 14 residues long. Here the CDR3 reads CASRRDRSFHEQYF. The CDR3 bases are TGTGCCAGCCGAAGAGACAGGTCCTTCCACGAGCAGTACTTC. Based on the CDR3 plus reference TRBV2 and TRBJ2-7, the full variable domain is EPEVTQTPSHQVTQMGQEVILRCVPISNHLYFYWYRQILGQKVEFLVSFYNNEISEKSEIFDDQFSVERPDGSNFTLKIRSTKLEDSAMYFCASRRDRSFHEQYFGPGTRLTVT.

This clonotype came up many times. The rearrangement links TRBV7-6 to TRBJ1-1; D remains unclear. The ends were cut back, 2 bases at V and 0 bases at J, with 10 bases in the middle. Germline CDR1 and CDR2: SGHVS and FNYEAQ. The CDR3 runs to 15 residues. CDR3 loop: CASSLNPNMNTEAFF. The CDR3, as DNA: TGTGCCAGCAGCTTAAATCCTAACATGAACACTGAAGCTTTCTTT.

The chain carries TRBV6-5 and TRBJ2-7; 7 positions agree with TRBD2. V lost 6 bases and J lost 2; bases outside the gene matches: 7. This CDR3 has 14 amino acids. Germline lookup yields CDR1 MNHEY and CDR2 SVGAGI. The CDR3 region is CASRSREGPYEQYF. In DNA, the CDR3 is TGTGCCAGCAGATCGAGGGAGGGCCCCTACGAGCAGTACTTC.

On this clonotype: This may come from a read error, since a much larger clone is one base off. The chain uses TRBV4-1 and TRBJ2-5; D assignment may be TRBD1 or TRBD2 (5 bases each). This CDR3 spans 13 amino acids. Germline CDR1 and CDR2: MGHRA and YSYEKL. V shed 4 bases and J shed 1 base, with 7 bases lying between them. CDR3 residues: CASSRGTQETQYF. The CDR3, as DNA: TGCGCCAGCAGCCGAGGGACCCAAGAGACCCAGTACTTC.